These 32 T cell receptor beta chains came from one sample sequenced in a study of OX40 agonist ivuxolimab in advanced cancers. Sequencing used immunoSEQ multiplex PCR; TCRdb keeps in-frame clones, though not all of them. Of approximately 17,000 clones listed, about 71% were seen once; the top ten hold about 16%. Material: CD4+ or CD8+ T cells sorted from blood, obtained in a trial of the OX40 agonist ivuxolimab. These TCRs come from an adult with an advanced solid tumor such as melanoma, head and neck, liver or kidney cancer.

V is TRBV6-5 and J is TRBJ2-7; D is tentatively TRBD1 or TRBD2 (5 bases each). In germline, CDR1 is MNHEY, CDR2 SVGAGI. The V gene lost 5 bases and the J gene lost 3 bases, with 11 bases spanning the gap. This CDR3 comprises 13 residues. CDR3 sequence reads: CASSPTDYYEQYF. The CDR3, as DNA: TGTGCCAGCAGTCCGACAGACTACTACGAGCAGTACTTC.

CDR3: CAWTLSDEQYF. CDR3 DNA sequence: TGTGCCTGGACCCTTAGCGACGAGCAGTACTTC. The genes are TRBV30 and TRBJ2-7; D is possibly TRBD2 (5 bases). CDR3 length: 11 amino acids. V gave up 4 bases and J gave up 5 bases, with 9 bases separating them. The germline V gene encodes CDR1 GTSNPN and CDR2 SVGIG (reference sequence).

The V call is TRBV7-2, the J call TRBJ2-3; TRBD2 agrees at 7 bases. CDR1 and CDR2 from the germline V gene are SGHTA and FQGNSA. This CDR3 contains 15 residues. J gave up 4 bases and V 1 base, and 5 bases lay outside the gene matches. DNA of the CDR3: TGTGCCAGCAGCTTAGGGCCGCGGGGGTCAGATACGCAGTATTTT. This codes for CASSLGPRGSDTQYF.

The V call is TRBV10-1, the J call TRBJ1-1; D is undetermined. Per the germline V gene, CDR1 is WNHNN and CDR2 is SYGVQD (reference sequence). The V and J ends lost 3 bases and 0 bases respectively, with 8 bases between them. This CDR3 has 14 amino acids. The CDR3: CASSDHRLNTEAFF. DNA for the CDR3: TGCGCCAGCAGTGACCACCGCCTGAACACTGAAGCTTTCTTT.

The chain combines TRBV19 with TRBJ1-5, with D maybe TRBD1 (5 bases). From germline, CDR1 is LNHDA and CDR2 SQIVND (reference sequence). The length of the CDR3 is 15 residues. The V end was cut by 5 bases, the J end by 3 bases, with 14 bases between. The DNA for the CDR3 is TGTGCCAGTAGTCGAAGTCGGGACTCCAATCAGCCCCAGCATTTT. Protein product: CASSRSRDSNQPQHF.

The CDR3 loop is CASSEHPADAGETQYF. CDR3 coding DNA: TGTGCCAGCAGCGAGCACCCGGCGGACGCGGGCGAGACCCAGTACTTC. This rearrangement joins TRBV9 to TRBJ2-5, with D tentatively TRBD2 (5 bases). V dropped 3 bases and J dropped 5 bases, with 20 bases sitting between them. CDR3 size: 16 residues. Germline V lookup: CDR1 SGDLS, CDR2 YYNGEE.

This clone was counted only a few times. The rearrangement links TRBV19 to TRBJ2-7, with D perhaps matching TRBD2 (5 bases). CDR3 length: 11 amino acids. Trimming pared 8 bases from V and 7 bases from J, leaving 12 bases between. The germline V gene has CDR1 LNHDA and CDR2 SQIVND (reference sequence). The CDR3 region has the DNA TGTGCCAGTGGACTGGGAGTTGAGCAGTACTTC. Translated, it gives CASGLGVEQYF.

V gene TRBV21-1 combines with J gene TRBJ1-1. TRBV21-1 is a pseudogene locus. The CDR3 runs to 12 residues. The CDR3 region has the DNA TGTGCCAGCTACCGACTGAACACTGAAGCTTTCTTT. Residues: CASYRLNTEAFF.

The chain is built from TRBV27 and TRBJ2-1; D not resolved. The CDR3 covers 13 residues. Germline-derived CDR1 and CDR2 are MNHEY and SMNVEV (reference sequence). V was clipped by 5 bases and J by 5 bases, with 10 bases between them. This CDR3 reads CASSINSDNEQFF. The CDR3 DNA reads TGTGCCAGCAGTATTAACAGTGACAATGAGCAGTTCTTC.

This chain connects TRBV27 to TRBJ1-5; 7 bases fit TRBD1. The CDR3 runs 16 residues. Germline CDR1 is MNHEY and CDR2 is SMNVEV (reference sequence). The V and J ends lost 3 bases and 3 bases, in that order; junction bases with no gene match: 8. CDR3 region: CASSLSRTGFNQPQHF. Here the CDR3 DNA reads TGTGCCAGCAGTTTGTCCCGGACAGGATTCAATCAGCCCCAGCATTTT.

A few counts support this clone. The chain couples TRBV30 to TRBJ1-1; no reliable D call. Trimming cost V 4 bases and J 2 bases, with 8 bases left between them. Germline values: CDR1 GTSNPN, CDR2 SVGIG (reference sequence). The CDR3 is 12 residues long. CDR3 protein: CAWNMGNTEAFF. The CDR3 bases are TGTGCCTGGAACATGGGAAACACTGAAGCTTTCTTT.

This chain links TRBV13 with TRBJ1-1; D may be TRBD1 (5 bases). V was trimmed by 3 bases and J by 2 bases, leaving 13 bases between them. Per germline, CDR1 PRHDT and CDR2 FYEKMQ (reference sequence). CDR3 length: 15 residues. DNA for the CDR3: TGTGCCAGCAGCTTTCTTATCGGACACAACACTGAAGCTTTCTTT. Encoded protein: CASSFLIGHNTEAFF.

The chain joins TRBV11-2 to TRBJ2-7, with TRBD1 as a possible D gene (6 bases). The CDR3 contains 13 residues. Per germline, CDR1 SGHAT and CDR2 FQNNGV. The ends were cut back, 5 bases at V and 4 bases at J, with 12 bases in the middle. In DNA, the CDR3 is TGTGCCAGCAGCCCGGGACACCAATACGAGCAGTACTTC. The encoded protein is CASSPGHQYEQYF.

The chain uses TRBV15 and TRBJ2-7; possibly TRBD1 or TRBD2 for D (5 bases each). The length of the CDR3 is 15 residues. The V end was cut by 3 bases, the J end by 5 bases, with 17 bases between. In germline, CDR1 is LNHNV, CDR2 YYDKDF (reference sequence). The CDR3 nucleotides read TGTGCCACCAGCAGCTGGGGACCACCGGCGGACGAGCAGTACTTC. Its protein is CATSSWGPPADEQYF.

This chain joins TRBV28 and TRBJ2-2; 11 nucleotides match TRBD2. CDR1 and CDR2 from the germline V gene are MDHEN and SYDVKM. V trimming: 6 bases; J trimming: 1 base; junction bases outside the gene matches: 4. The CDR3 totals 16 residues. The CDR3 protein is CASRPLAGGNTGELFF. The CDR3 DNA reads TGTGCCAGCAGGCCCCTAGCGGGAGGGAACACCGGGGAGCTGTTTTTT.

This clone came up once. The V and J genes are TRBV19 and TRBJ2-7; 7 positions agree with TRBD2. Trimming removed 5 bases from V and 3 bases from J; junction bases left unmatched: 16. CDR3 length: 17 amino acids. From germline, CDR1 is LNHDA and CDR2 SQIVND (reference sequence). The CDR3: CASSGLGGSGSFYEQYF. In DNA form, the CDR3 reads TGTGCCAGTAGTGGCCTAGGTGGTAGCGGGTCTTTCTACGAGCAGTACTTC.

The CDR3: CASTSTITDTQYF. In DNA form, the CDR3 reads TGTGCCAGTACTTCGACAATCACAGATACGCAGTATTTT. This rearrangement joins TRBV19 to TRBJ2-3; unclear D gene. CDR3 size: 13 residues. V dropped 7 bases and J dropped 2 bases, with 10 bases sitting between them. Germline CDR1 is LNHDA and CDR2 is SQIVND (reference sequence).

This clone was seen only a few times. This sequence joins TRBV7-8 and TRBJ1-1; possibly TRBD1 for D (5 bases). V lost 6 bases, J lost 1 base, and 12 bases lay in between. The CDR3 sequence is 14 residues long. The V gene's germline CDR1 is SGHVS and CDR2 FQNEAQ. CDR3 sequence: CASSTERGNTEAFF. The CDR3, as DNA: TGTGCCAGCAGTACCGAAAGGGGGAACACTGAAGCTTTCTTT.

The chain links TRBV27 to TRBJ2-7; 7 positions match TRBD1. Germline assignment: CDR1 MNHEY and CDR2 SMNVEV (reference sequence). The CDR3 extends over 14 amino acids. The ends lost 6 bases at V and 2 bases at J; junction bases unmatched: 7. The CDR3 DNA reads TGTGCCAGCAGCCAGGGGGTCAGGACCTACGAGCAGTACTTC. Translated: CASSQGVRTYEQYF.

This sequence joins TRBV23-1 and TRBJ1-1; D is undetermined. TRBV23-1 is an ORF, and what it does is uncertain. This CDR3 region has 12 residues. The V and J ends lost 5 bases and 2 bases respectively, with 6 bases between them. This CDR3 reads CASSSGNTEAFF. The CDR3 nucleotides are TGCGCCAGCAGTTCAGGAAACACTGAAGCTTTCTTT.

The V call is TRBV28, the J call TRBJ2-1; tentative D call: TRBD1 (6 bases). CDR1 and CDR2 (germline): MDHEN, SYDVKM. The length of the CDR3 is 14 residues. Trimming stripped 4 bases from V and 5 bases from J, with 12 bases between. The CDR3 DNA sequence: TGTGCCAGCAGTTCTCGACAGGACCACAATGAGCAGTTCTTC. This sequence encodes CASSSRQDHNEQFF.

The J gene is TRBJ1-2, the V gene TRBV29-1; a weak D match, TRBD1 (5 bases). V was shortened by 0 bases and J by 4 bases, with 15 bases between the two germline ends. The CDR3 contains 15 residues. CDR1 SQVTM and CDR2 ANQGSEA come from the germline V gene. The CDR3 sequence is CSVEESDIPLYGYTF. CDR3 in DNA: TGCAGCGTTGAAGAGTCGGACATACCCCTCTATGGCTACACCTTC.

The CDR3 reads CASSHAGLNSPLHF. The CDR3 DNA reads TGCGCCAGCAGCCACGCAGGGTTGAATTCACCCCTCCACTTT. This sequence joins TRBV4-1 and TRBJ1-6, with D possibly matching TRBD1 (5 bases). This CDR3 contains 14 residues. V dropped 3 bases and J dropped 7 bases, with 10 bases sitting between them. CDR1 MGHRA and CDR2 YSYEKL come from the germline V gene.

This clone was counted a few times. For the CDR3, the DNA is TGTGCCATCAGTGAGCCGACGAAGGCCCGCGGGGGAAATGAGCAGTTCTTC. This translates into CAISEPTKARGGNEQFF. The chain couples TRBV10-3 to TRBJ2-1; 7 bases match TRBD2. J lost 7 bases, V lost 2 bases, and 14 bases had no gene match. Germline V gene sequence: CDR1 ENHRY, CDR2 SYGVKD. This CDR3 contains 17 residues.

Of note for this clone: At one end the junction does not follow the germline gene, possibly because of a read error. This rearrangement joins TRBV10-3 to TRBJ2-7; 10 positions match TRBD2. CDR1 and CDR2 from the germline V gene are ENHRY and SYGVKD. The CDR3 runs 14 residues. For the CDR3, the DNA is TGTGCCAGCAGTCCTCTAGCGGGGGCCTACGAGCAGTACTTC. This gives the protein CASSPLAGAYEQYF.

This clone was recorded once. The chain joins TRBV6-1 to TRBJ2-7; the D is unclear. Germline CDR1 MNHNS, CDR2 SASEGT. The V end was cut by 5 bases, the J end by 6 bases, with 8 bases between. The CDR3 consists of 11 residues. CDR3 protein: CASSRAGEQYF. The DNA for the CDR3 is TGTGCCAGCAGTCGAGCAGGCGAGCAGTACTTC.

This clone appeared a few times. The chain has TRBV4-1 and TRBJ2-3; 7 bases map to TRBD1. The V segment lost 4 bases and the J segment 6 bases; nucleotides outside the gene matches: 10. Germline lookup yields CDR1 MGHRA and CDR2 YSYEKL. This CDR3 is built from 15 residues. The CDR3 region is CASSPRDREGDTQYF. The CDR3 nucleotides read TGCGCCAGCAGCCCCCGAGACAGGGAAGGGGATACGCAGTATTTT.

CDR3 in amino acids: CASSHQGAGYGYTF. The CDR3 nucleotides are TGTGCCAGCAGTCACCAGGGGGCCGGCTATGGCTACACCTTC. The chain carries TRBV6-6 and TRBJ1-2, with TRBD1 identical over 8 bases. V gave up 5 bases and J gave up 4 bases; unmatched junction bases: 6. The CDR3 extends over 14 amino acids. CDR1 is MNHNY and CDR2 is SVGAGI in the germline V gene (reference sequence).

This chain uses TRBV11-2 with TRBJ2-7, with 8 bases matching TRBD2. Germline-derived CDR1 and CDR2 are SGHAT and FQNNGV. This CDR3 region has 16 residues. Trimming cost V 5 bases and J 3 bases; bases outside gene matches: 12. The CDR3 region is CASSTVWTSSLYEQYF. In nucleotides, the CDR3 is TGTGCCAGCAGCACAGTGTGGACTAGCAGTCTCTACGAGCAGTACTTC.

This clone showed up just a few times. Relative to the germline gene, one junction end is altered; a read error may explain this. V usage is TRBV28 and J usage is TRBJ1-2, with a possible D match to TRBD1 (6 bases). The CDR3 length is 12 residues. Germline values: CDR1 MDHEN, CDR2 SYDVKM. The DNA of the CDR3 is TGTGCCAGCACTTTAGGGGGTAGGGGCTACACCTTC. Amino acid sequence: CASTLGGRGYTF.

Comment on this clone: The sample holds other DNA sequences that translate to the same CDR3. V usage is TRBV9 and J usage is TRBJ2-1, with 12 bases identical to TRBD2. The CDR3 has 15 residues. Germline CDR1 SGDLS, CDR2 YYNGEE. After removal of 5 bases from V and 7 bases from J, the junction contained 7 bases not matched to a gene. CDR3 DNA sequence: TGTGCCAGCAGTGCTAGCGGGAGGGCCTTGAATGAGCAGTTCTTC. This codes for CASSASGRALNEQFF.

This clone was observed once. This sequence joins TRBV4-1 and TRBJ2-7; D is perhaps TRBD2 (5 bases). Germline-derived CDR1 and CDR2 are MGHRA and YSYEKL. Trimming stripped 4 bases from V and 3 bases from J, with 16 bases between. This CDR3 spans 15 amino acids. This CDR3 is CASSLQGGGGYEQYF. For the CDR3, the DNA is TGCGCCAGCAGCCTCCAAGGCGGAGGCGGCTACGAGCAGTACTTC.